This entry describes one T cell receptor (beta chain). CDR3 length: 12 amino acids. Germline CDR1 reads SGHDT; CDR2 reads YYEEEE. Trimming pared 1 base from V and 8 bases from J, leaving 9 bases between. For TCR, cDNA came from 5'RACE template switching, which added a universal primer site and UMIs. From the 5' RACE reads, TCRdb called clonotypes with MiXCR, one entry per CDR3 protein. The sample records some 550,000 distinct CDR3 sequences, less than 20% being singletons. This entry belongs to a study of T cells after yellow fever vaccination. Study context: The SMART-Seq v4 Ultra Low Input method served to prepare the low-cell-number fractions.

Sequencing used PBMCs, obtained 15 days after the yellow fever booster vaccination. This TCR was sampled from a young man who received the YFV17D yellow fever vaccine. This chain links TRBV5-6 with TRBJ1-1, with a weak D call TRBD1 (5 bases). DNA for the CDR3: TGTGCCAGCAGCTTGCAGGGACCGGAAGCTTTCTTT. It codes for CASSLQGPEAFF.